This TCR beta chain was obtained from a study of blood T cells in healthy people across ages. Russia was home to the donors, healthy Caucasian individuals aged about 6 to 90. Total RNA was isolated from each sample in quantities of at least 6 micrograms. The authors ran a second PCR of about 6 to 11 cycles using a sample-barcoded 5' primer and a J-beta primer mix. With 12 random nucleotides, a template-switch adaptor tagged each individual cDNA molecule. Each of the samples gave a minimum of 3 million paired-end reads that contained CDR3. TCRdb called the 5' RACE reads again in MiXCR, with one record for every CDR3 protein. The sample includes about 730,000 distinct CDR3 sequences, roughly 44% of them seen just once. The V gene's germline CDR1 is SGHTA and CDR2 FQGNSA. J was trimmed by 0 bases and V by 5 bases; bases with no gene match: 5. The CDR3 consists of 15 residues. This clonotype was seen only a few times.

The clonotype was recovered from a woman in her fifties or sixties in good health. Sequenced: blood. The chain is built from TRBV7-2 and TRBJ1-2; 8 bases fit TRBD1. The CDR3 is CASSQGQDSNYGYTF. The DNA for the CDR3 is TGTGCCAGCAGCCAGGGACAGGACTCTAACTATGGCTACACCTTC.